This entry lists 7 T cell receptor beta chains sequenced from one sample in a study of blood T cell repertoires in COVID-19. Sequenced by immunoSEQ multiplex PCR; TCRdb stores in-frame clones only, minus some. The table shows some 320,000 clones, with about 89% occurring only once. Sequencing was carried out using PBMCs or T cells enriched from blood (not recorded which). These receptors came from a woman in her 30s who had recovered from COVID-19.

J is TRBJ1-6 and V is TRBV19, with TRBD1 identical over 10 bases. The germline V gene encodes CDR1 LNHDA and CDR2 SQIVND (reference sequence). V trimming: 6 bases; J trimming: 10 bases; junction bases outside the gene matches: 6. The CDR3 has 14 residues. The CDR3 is CASRAGTGVSPLHF. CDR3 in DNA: TGTGCCAGTAGAGCCGGGACAGGGGTGTCACCCCTCCACTTT. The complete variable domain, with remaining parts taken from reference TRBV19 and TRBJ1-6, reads DGGITQSPKYLFRKEGQNVTLSCEQNLNHDAMYWYRQDPGQGLRLIYYSQIVNDFQKGDIAEGYSVSREKKESFPLTVTSAQKNPTAFYLCASRAGTGVSPLHFGNGTRLTVT.

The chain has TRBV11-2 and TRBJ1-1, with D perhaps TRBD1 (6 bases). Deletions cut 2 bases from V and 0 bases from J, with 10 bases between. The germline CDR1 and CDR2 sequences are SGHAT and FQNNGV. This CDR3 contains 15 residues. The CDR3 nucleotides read TGTGCCAGCAGCTTATTTCAGGGGATGAACACTGAAGCTTTCTTT. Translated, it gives CASSLFQGMNTEAFF.

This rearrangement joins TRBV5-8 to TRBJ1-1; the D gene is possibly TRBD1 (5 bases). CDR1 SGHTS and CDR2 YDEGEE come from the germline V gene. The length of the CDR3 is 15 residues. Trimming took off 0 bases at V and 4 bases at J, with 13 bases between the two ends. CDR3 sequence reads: CASSLGIPGSTEAFF. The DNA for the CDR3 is TGTGCCAGCAGCTTGGGGATTCCAGGGTCCACTGAAGCTTTCTTT.

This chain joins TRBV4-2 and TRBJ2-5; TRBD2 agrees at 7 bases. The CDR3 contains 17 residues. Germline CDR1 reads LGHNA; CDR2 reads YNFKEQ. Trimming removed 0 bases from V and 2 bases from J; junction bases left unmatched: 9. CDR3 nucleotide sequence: TGTGCCAGCAGCCAAGAAGTTGAGCGGGGATCGCAAGAGACCCAGTACTTC. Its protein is CASSQEVERGSQETQYF.

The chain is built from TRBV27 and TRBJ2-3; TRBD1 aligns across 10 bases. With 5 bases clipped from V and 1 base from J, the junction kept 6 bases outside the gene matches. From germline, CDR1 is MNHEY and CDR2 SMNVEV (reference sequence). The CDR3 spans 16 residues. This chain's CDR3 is CASSVLGTGGTDTQYF. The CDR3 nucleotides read TGTGCCAGCAGTGTCCTAGGGACAGGGGGCACAGATACGCAGTATTTT.

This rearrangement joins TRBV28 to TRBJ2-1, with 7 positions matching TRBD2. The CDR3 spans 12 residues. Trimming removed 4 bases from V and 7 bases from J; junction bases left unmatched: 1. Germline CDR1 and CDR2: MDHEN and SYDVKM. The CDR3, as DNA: TGTGCCAGCAGTTACGGGGGGAATGAGCAGTTCTTC. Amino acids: CASSYGGNEQFF.

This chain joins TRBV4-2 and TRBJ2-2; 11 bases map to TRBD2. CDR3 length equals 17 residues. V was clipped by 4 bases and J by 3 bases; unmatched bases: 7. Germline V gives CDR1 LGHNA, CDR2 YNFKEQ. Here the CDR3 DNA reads TGTGCCAGCAGCCCTTCTAGCGGGGGGCCCTACACCGGGGAGCTGTTTTTT. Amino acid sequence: CASSPSSGGPYTGELFF.